Below, 9 T cell receptor beta chains from the same sample are listed, as sequenced in a study of shared clonotypes between healthy human individuals. Clones were read by immunoSEQ multiplex PCR, and TCRdb kept only the in-frame ones, dropping some. The sample yields roughly 2.5 million clones, about 92% seen once. The specimen was naive CD4+ T cells sorted from blood. Subset: CD45RA+ positively selected. The receptors originated from a man aged 18-30 years in good health.

The chain is built from TRBV4-3 and TRBJ2-7, with D possibly being TRBD1 (6 bases). The CDR3 is 15 residues long. In germline, CDR1 is LGHNA, CDR2 YSLEER. The V end was cut by 0 bases, the J end by 3 bases, with 12 bases between. CDR3 DNA sequence: TGCGCCAGCAGCCAAGAAACAGGGACCTTCTACGAGCAGTACTTC. Its translation is CASSQETGTFYEQYF.

V and J are TRBV9 and TRBJ2-5, with 9 bases identical to TRBD2. Germline V gene sequence: CDR1 SGDLS, CDR2 YYNGEE. J gave up 5 bases and V 3 bases, and 14 bases lay outside the gene matches. The CDR3 totals 17 residues. Written as DNA, the CDR3 is TGTGCCAGCAGCGACCGTATTAGCGGGGGTCCCGGGGAGACCCAGTACTTC. Protein: CASSDRISGGPGETQYF.

V gene TRBV18 combines with J gene TRBJ1-2, with no clear D. There are 14 residues in the CDR3. CDR1 KGHSH and CDR2 LQKENI come from the germline V gene. V lost 4 bases, J lost 2 bases, and 11 bases lay in between. The CDR3 region is CASSRGDTNYGYTF. The CDR3 bases are TGTGCCAGCTCACGTGGTGACACCAACTATGGCTACACCTTC.

Remarks on this clone: The same CDR3 is also encoded by other DNA sequences in this sample. The rearrangement joins TRBV9 to TRBJ2-3; no firm D call. CDR3 length: 12 amino acids. In germline, CDR1 is SGDLS, CDR2 YYNGEE. V was pared by 0 bases and J by 6 bases, with 5 bases between. CDR3 nucleotide sequence: TGTGCCAGCAGCGTAGTCGGGGATACGCAGTATTTT. Protein product: CASSVVGDTQYF.

The V and J genes are TRBV5-1 and TRBJ2-7, with 12 nucleotides matching TRBD1. The CDR3 length is 15 residues. Germline V lookup: CDR1 SGHRS, CDR2 YFSETQ. Trimming at V came to 1 base and at J to 5 bases, leaving 4 bases not matched to a gene. The CDR3 protein is CASSLSGQGADEQYF. The CDR3, as DNA: TGCGCCAGCAGCTTGTCGGGACAGGGGGCAGACGAGCAGTACTTC.

With regard to this clone: The sample has other DNA sequences that encode this CDR3 too. The CDR3 bases are TGTGCCAGCAGCTTAGCCGGGGGGACCGGGGAGCTGTTTTTT. Its translation is CASSLAGGTGELFF. This chain links TRBV7-9 with TRBJ2-2; 7 bases align to TRBD2. Germline V gene lookup returns CDR1 SEHNR and CDR2 FQNEAQ (reference sequence). The J segment lost 5 bases and the V segment lost 0 bases, leaving 0 bases of the junction unmatched. The length of the CDR3 is 14 residues.

This clone appeared once. The sample carries other DNA sequences with the same CDR3. The chain links TRBV9 to TRBJ2-3, with unresolved D. Germline V gives CDR1 SGDLS, CDR2 YYNGEE. The CDR3 covers 13 residues. Trimming cost V 0 bases and J 2 bases, with 4 bases left between them. The CDR3 region has the DNA TGTGCCAGCAGCGTAGAGGCCACAGATACGCAGTATTTT. It codes for CASSVEATDTQYF.

The chain couples TRBV6-6 to TRBJ1-5; 9 bases map to TRBD1. Trimming removed 9 bases from V and 4 bases from J; junction bases left unmatched: 4. The CDR3 is 13 amino acids. The V gene's germline CDR1 is MNHNY and CDR2 SVGAGI (reference sequence). The CDR3 DNA sequence: TGTGCCAGTACAGGGGGCCAAAATCAGCCCCAGCATTTT. Encoded protein: CASTGGQNQPQHF.

The V gene is TRBV5-1, the J gene TRBJ1-4, with 10 bases that match TRBD1. The ends lost 5 bases at V and 7 bases at J; junction bases unmatched: 5. Germline lookup yields CDR1 SGHRS and CDR2 YFSETQ. The CDR3 runs 14 residues. The CDR3 DNA is TGCGCCAGCAGAAACCGGGACAGGGGTGAAAAACTGTTTTTT. Its protein is CASRNRDRGEKLFF.